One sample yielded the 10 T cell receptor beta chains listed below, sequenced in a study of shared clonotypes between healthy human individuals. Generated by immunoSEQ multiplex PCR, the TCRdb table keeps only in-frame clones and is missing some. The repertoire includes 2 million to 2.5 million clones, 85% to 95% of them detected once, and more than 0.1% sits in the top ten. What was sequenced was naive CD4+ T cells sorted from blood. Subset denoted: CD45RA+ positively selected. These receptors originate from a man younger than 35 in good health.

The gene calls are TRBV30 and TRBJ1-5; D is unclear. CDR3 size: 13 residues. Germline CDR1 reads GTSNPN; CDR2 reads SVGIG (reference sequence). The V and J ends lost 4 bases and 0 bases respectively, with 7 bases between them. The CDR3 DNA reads TGTGCCTGGACTCCTAGTAGCAATCAGCCCCAGCATTTT. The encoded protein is CAWTPSSNQPQHF.

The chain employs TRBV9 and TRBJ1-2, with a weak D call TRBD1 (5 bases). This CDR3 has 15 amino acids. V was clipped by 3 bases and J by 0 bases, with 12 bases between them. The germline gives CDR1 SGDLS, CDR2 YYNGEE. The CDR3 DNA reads TGTGCCAGCAGCGGCCTCGGGGGAGCTAACTATGGCTACACCTTC. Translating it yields CASSGLGGANYGYTF.

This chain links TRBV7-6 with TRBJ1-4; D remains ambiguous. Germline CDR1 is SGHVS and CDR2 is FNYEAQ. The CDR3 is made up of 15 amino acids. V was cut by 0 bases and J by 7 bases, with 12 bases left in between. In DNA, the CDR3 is TGTGCCAGCAGCTTAGCGGGTGAGCGGTCTGAAAAACTGTTTTTT. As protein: CASSLAGERSEKLFF.

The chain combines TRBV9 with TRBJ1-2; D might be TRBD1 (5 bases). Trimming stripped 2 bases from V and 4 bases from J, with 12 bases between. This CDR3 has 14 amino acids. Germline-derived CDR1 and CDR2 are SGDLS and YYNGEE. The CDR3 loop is CASSVRGWPYGYTF. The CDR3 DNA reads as TGTGCCAGCAGCGTGAGGGGATGGCCCTATGGCTACACCTTC.

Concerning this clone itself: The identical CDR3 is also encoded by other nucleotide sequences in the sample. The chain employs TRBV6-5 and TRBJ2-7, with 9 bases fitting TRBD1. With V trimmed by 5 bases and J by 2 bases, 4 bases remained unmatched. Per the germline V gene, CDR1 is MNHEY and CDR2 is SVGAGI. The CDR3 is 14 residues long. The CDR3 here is CASSPRTGAYEQYF. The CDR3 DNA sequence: TGTGCCAGCAGTCCGAGGACAGGGGCCTACGAGCAGTACTTC.

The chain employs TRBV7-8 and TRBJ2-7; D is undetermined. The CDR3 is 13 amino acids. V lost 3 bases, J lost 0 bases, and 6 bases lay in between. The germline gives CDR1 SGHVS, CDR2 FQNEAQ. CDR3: CASSFTDSYEQYF. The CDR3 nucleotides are TGTGCCAGCAGCTTTACAGACTCCTACGAGCAGTACTTC.

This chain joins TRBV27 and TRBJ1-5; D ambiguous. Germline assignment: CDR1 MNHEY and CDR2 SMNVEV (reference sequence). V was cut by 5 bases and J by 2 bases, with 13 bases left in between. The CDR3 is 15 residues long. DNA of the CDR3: TGTGCCAGCAGTCCGCCTGGGGTTGGCAATCAGCCCCAGCATTTT. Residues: CASSPPGVGNQPQHF.

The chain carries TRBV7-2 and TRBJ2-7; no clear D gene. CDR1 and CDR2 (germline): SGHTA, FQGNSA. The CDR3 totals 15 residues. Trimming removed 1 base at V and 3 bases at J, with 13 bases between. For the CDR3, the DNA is TGTGCCAGCAGCTTAGTGGTCGGGCCCGGCTACGAGCAGTACTTC. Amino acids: CASSLVVGPGYEQYF.

In nucleotides, the CDR3 is TGTGCCAGCAGTGGACTGTCTGAAGCTTTCTTT. Translated, it gives CASSGLSEAFF. The rearrangement uses TRBV6-1 and TRBJ1-1; D uncertain. CDR3 length equals 11 residues. V was pared by 4 bases and J by 6 bases, with 6 bases between. In germline, CDR1 is MNHNS, CDR2 SASEGT.

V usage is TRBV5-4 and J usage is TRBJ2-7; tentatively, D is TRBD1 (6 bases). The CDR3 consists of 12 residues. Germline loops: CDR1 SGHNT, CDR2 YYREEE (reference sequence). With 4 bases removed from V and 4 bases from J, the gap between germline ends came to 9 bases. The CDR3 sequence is CASSVTGYEQYF. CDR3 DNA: TGTGCCAGCAGCGTGACAGGTTACGAGCAGTACTTC. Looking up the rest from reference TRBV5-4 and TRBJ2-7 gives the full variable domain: ETGVTQSPTHLIKTRGQQVTLRCSSQSGHNTVSWYQQALGQGPQFIFQYYREEENGRGNFPPRFSGLQFPNYSSELNVNALELDDSALYLCASSVTGYEQYFGPGTRLTVT.